These T cell receptor beta chains were read from a single sample in a study of cytomegalovirus exposure and HLA in healthy donors. Method: immunoSEQ multiplex PCR; TCRdb's copy keeps in-frame clones and lacks some. The data include about 120,000 clones; the top ten clones carry 1.5% to 2%. The sample consisted of PBMCs. The receptors derive from a woman aged 40 to 50 in good health and CMV-seropositive. The CDR3 runs from the conserved cysteine through the conserved F or W. A D gene is named only where the DNA matches it firmly.

v_gene: TRBV21-1
d_gene: NA
len: 13
j_gene: TRBJ1-1
CDR3nt: TGTGCCAGCAAACAGGCATTGAACACTGAAGCTTTCTTT
CDR3aa: CASKQALNTEAFF

v_gene: TRBV7-9
d_gene: TRBD1
len: 18
j_gene: TRBJ1-4
CDR3nt: TGTGCCAGCAGTCCTGGGCCGGGACAGGGGGCGCGGAGTGAAAAACTGTTTTTT
CDR3aa: CASSPGPGQGARSEKLFF

v_gene: TRBV28
d_gene: TRBD2
len: 16
j_gene: TRBJ2-3
CDR3nt: TGTGCCAGCAGCTACTCTGCGGGAGCGGGCACAGATACGCAGTATTTT
CDR3aa: CASSYSAGAGTDTQYF

v_gene: TRBV19
d_gene: NA
len: 16
j_gene: TRBJ1-5
CDR3nt: TGTGCCAGTAGTATAGGTCAGGGCTGGAGCAATCAGCCCCAGCATTTT
CDR3aa: CASSIGQGWSNQPQHF

v_gene: TRBV25-1
d_gene: TRBD1
len: 15
j_gene: TRBJ1-6
CDR3nt: TGTGCCAGCAGTACCACACAGGGGGCAAATTCACCCCTCCACTTT
CDR3aa: CASSTTQGANSPLHF

v_gene: TRBV27
d_gene: TRBD1
len: 14
j_gene: TRBJ1-1
CDR3nt: TGTGCCAGCAGTAGGGGACAGATGAACACTGAAGCTTTCTTT
CDR3aa: CASSRGQMNTEAFF

v_gene: TRBV27
d_gene: NA
len: 14
j_gene: TRBJ2-7
CDR3nt: TGTGCCAGCATCAAACAGGGATCGGTGGACGAGCAGTACTTC
CDR3aa: CASIKQGSVDEQYF

v_gene: TRBV5-4
d_gene: NA
len: 16
j_gene: TRBJ2-3
CDR3nt: TGTGCCAGCAGCTTCCCAGGGGATCCCGACACAGATACGCAGTATTTT
CDR3aa: CASSFPGDPDTDTQYF

v_gene: TRBV6-5
d_gene: TRBD1
len: 14
j_gene: TRBJ2-7
CDR3nt: TGTGCCAGCAGTATCCGGGACAGTCTCTACGAGCAGTACTTC
CDR3aa: CASSIRDSLYEQYF

v_gene: TRBV4-1
d_gene: TRBD1
len: 13
j_gene: TRBJ2-1
CDR3nt: TGCGCCAGCAGCCAAGGCTACGGGGACAGGCAGTTCTTC
CDR3aa: CASSQGYGDRQFF

v_gene: TRBV28
d_gene: NA
len: 12
j_gene: TRBJ2-5
CDR3nt: TGTGCCAGCTCGGGTAACGGAGAGACCCAGTACTTC
CDR3aa: CASSGNGETQYF

v_gene: TRBV7-2
d_gene: TRBD2
len: 15
j_gene: TRBJ2-7
CDR3nt: TGTGCCAGCAGCCCGGGACTAGCGGGAGTGTATGAGCAGTACTTC
CDR3aa: CASSPGLAGVYEQYF

v_gene: TRBV4-3
d_gene: TRBD1
len: 16
j_gene: TRBJ1-1
CDR3nt: TGCGCCAGCAGCCCCGGGACAGGGGGGATGAACACTGAAGCTTTCTTT
CDR3aa: CASSPGTGGMNTEAFF

v_gene: TRBV27
d_gene: NA
len: 13
j_gene: TRBJ2-5
CDR3nt: TGTGCCAGGGGCAGGCTACCTCAAGAGACCCAGTACTTC
CDR3aa: CARGRLPQETQYF

v_gene: TRBV7-3
d_gene: NA
len: 13
j_gene: TRBJ2-7
CDR3nt: TGTGCCAGCAGCTTGAACAGGGACCTGGAGCAGTACTTC
CDR3aa: CASSLNRDLEQYF

v_gene: TRBV6-5
d_gene: TRBD1
len: 15
j_gene: TRBJ1-2
CDR3nt: TGTGCCAGCAGCGCAGGGGGTGGGTGGGCAGTCGACTACACCTTC
CDR3aa: CASSAGGGWAVDYTF

v_gene: TRBV7-3
d_gene: TRBD2
len: 16
j_gene: TRBJ2-2
CDR3nt: TGTGCCAGCAGCCCTCGGACTAGCGGGCTCACCGGGGAGCTGTTTTTT
CDR3aa: CASSPRTSGLTGELFF

v_gene: TRBV6-1
d_gene: TRBD2
len: 14
j_gene: TRBJ2-3
CDR3nt: TGTGCCAGCAGTGAGGGACTAGCGACAGATACGCAGTATTTT
CDR3aa: CASSEGLATDTQYF

v_gene: TRBV29-1
d_gene: TRBD1
len: 15
j_gene: TRBJ2-5
CDR3nt: TGCAGCGCCAATCCTAAACAGGGGGCCCAAGAGACCCAGTACTTC
CDR3aa: CSANPKQGAQETQYF

v_gene: TRBV7-9
d_gene: NA
len: 15
j_gene: TRBJ1-3
CDR3nt: TGTGCCAGCACGGTCGACCGACACTCTGGAAACACCATATATTTT
CDR3aa: CASTVDRHSGNTIYF

v_gene: TRBV7-9
d_gene: NA
len: 16
j_gene: TRBJ1-3
CDR3nt: TGTGCCAGCAGCTCTACAGTGGGACTCTCTGGAAACACCATATATTTT
CDR3aa: CASSSTVGLSGNTIYF

v_gene: TRBV9
d_gene: TRBD1
len: 15
j_gene: TRBJ2-5
CDR3nt: TGTGCCAGCAGCATAGGGACAGGGCTGCAAGAGACCCAGTACTTC
CDR3aa: CASSIGTGLQETQYF

v_gene: TRBV19
d_gene: NA
len: 14
j_gene: TRBJ2-5
CDR3nt: TGTGCCAGTAGTATATACAGGGGGGGGGAGACCCAGTACTTC
CDR3aa: CASSIYRGGETQYF

v_gene: TRBV5-1
d_gene: TRBD2
len: 17
j_gene: TRBJ2-3
CDR3nt: TGCGCCAGCAGCTCAAGGACTAGCGGGAGTGGGGCAGATACGCAGTATTTT
CDR3aa: CASSSRTSGSGADTQYF

v_gene: TRBV5-5
d_gene: TRBD2
len: 17
j_gene: TRBJ2-7
CDR3nt: TGTGCCAGCAGGGGACTAGCGGGAGATTTCGGAAATTACGAGCAGTACTTC
CDR3aa: CASRGLAGDFGNYEQYF

v_gene: TRBV9
d_gene: NA
len: 12
j_gene: TRBJ2-5
CDR3nt: TGTGCCAGTGGAAACGGGCAAGAGACCCAGTACTTC
CDR3aa: CASGNGQETQYF

v_gene: TRBV2
d_gene: TRBD1
len: 14
j_gene: TRBJ1-5
CDR3nt: TGTGCCAGCAGTCGGGGACAGGGCATTCAGCCCCAGCATTTT
CDR3aa: CASSRGQGIQPQHF

v_gene: TRBV6-1
d_gene: TRBD2
len: 16
j_gene: TRBJ2-1
CDR3nt: TGTGCCAGCAGTGGCCTTGTAGCGGGGTACTACAATGAGCAGTTCTTC
CDR3aa: CASSGLVAGYYNEQFF

v_gene: TRBV5-1
d_gene: TRBD1
len: 16
j_gene: TRBJ2-2
CDR3nt: TGCGCCAGCAGCCCCGGGACAGGGATCTTGACCGGGGAGCTGTTTTTT
CDR3aa: CASSPGTGILTGELFF

v_gene: TRBV9
d_gene: NA
len: 13
j_gene: TRBJ1-1
CDR3nt: TGTGCCAGCAGCGTAGCCGTGAACACTGAAGCTTTCTTT
CDR3aa: CASSVAVNTEAFF

v_gene: TRBV11-3
d_gene: NA
len: 13
j_gene: TRBJ1-1
CDR3nt: TGTGCCAGCAGCTTAACTATGAACACTGAAGCTTTCTTT
CDR3aa: CASSLTMNTEAFF

v_gene: TRBV19
d_gene: TRBD1
len: 13
j_gene: TRBJ2-2
CDR3nt: TGTGCCAGTGGACAGGGGGTTACCGGGGAGCTGTTTTTT
CDR3aa: CASGQGVTGELFF

v_gene: TRBV29-1
d_gene: TRBD1
len: 13
j_gene: TRBJ1-5
CDR3nt: TGCAGCGTGTGGGACAGGAGCAATCAGCCCCAGCATTTT
CDR3aa: CSVWDRSNQPQHF

v_gene: TRBV2
d_gene: TRBD2
len: 14
j_gene: TRBJ2-7
CDR3nt: TGTGCCAGTAGCATAGCGGGAGATGCCTACGAGCAGTACTTC
CDR3aa: CASSIAGDAYEQYF

v_gene: TRBV6-4
d_gene: NA
len: 13
j_gene: TRBJ1-1
CDR3nt: TGTGCCAGCAGTATCAGGGTCGATACTGAAGCTTTCTTT
CDR3aa: CASSIRVDTEAFF

v_gene: TRBV4-1
d_gene: NA
len: 12
j_gene: TRBJ2-7
CDR3nt: TGCGCCAGCAGCCAAGACGGAGGGCAGCAGTACTTC
CDR3aa: CASSQDGGQQYF

v_gene: TRBV9
d_gene: NA
len: 16
j_gene: TRBJ1-3
CDR3nt: TGTGCCAGCAGCTCCGCCGACAGGCCTCCGGGGAGCACCATATATTTT
CDR3aa: CASSSADRPPGSTIYF

v_gene: TRBV5-1
d_gene: TRBD1
len: 16
j_gene: TRBJ2-7
CDR3nt: TGCGCCAACGGATCGATTGCAGGGGGTCACCTCTACGAGCAGTACTTC
CDR3aa: CANGSIAGGHLYEQYF

v_gene: TRBV30
d_gene: NA
len: 13
j_gene: TRBJ2-2
CDR3nt: TGTGCCTGGAGTCCGGACACATACGGGGAGCTGTTTTTT
CDR3aa: CAWSPDTYGELFF

v_gene: TRBV2
d_gene: TRBD2
len: 14
j_gene: TRBJ2-7
CDR3nt: TGTGCCAGCATTGGGGGACTAGATCGGGACGAGCAGTACTTC
CDR3aa: CASIGGLDRDEQYF

v_gene: TRBV5-4
d_gene: TRBD1
len: 15
j_gene: TRBJ2-3
CDR3nt: TGTGCCAGCAGCTCGCCGGGACAGGGTATGGATACGCAGTATTTT
CDR3aa: CASSSPGQGMDTQYF

v_gene: TRBV2
d_gene: NA
len: 14
j_gene: TRBJ1-1
CDR3nt: TGTGCCAGCAGAGAGACAGGAATGAACACTGAAGCTTTCTTT
CDR3aa: CASRETGMNTEAFF

v_gene: TRBV5-6
d_gene: NA
len: 14
j_gene: TRBJ2-3
CDR3nt: TGTGCCAGCAGCAATTCAGGGTTGGCAGATACGCAGTATTTT
CDR3aa: CASSNSGLADTQYF

v_gene: TRBV10-3
d_gene: TRBD1
len: 15
j_gene: TRBJ1-5
CDR3nt: TGTGCCATCAGTGTAGGACAGGGAAGCAATCAGCCCCAGCATTTT
CDR3aa: CAISVGQGSNQPQHF

v_gene: TRBV11-2
d_gene: TRBD1
len: 15
j_gene: TRBJ1-4
CDR3nt: TGTGCCAGCAGCCGGAGGACAGGATCTAATGAAAAACTGTTTTTT
CDR3aa: CASSRRTGSNEKLFF

v_gene: TRBV9
d_gene: TRBD2
len: 15
j_gene: TRBJ2-7
CDR3nt: TGTGCCAGCAGCGACCGGGGGACTAGCGGCCGAGAGCAGTACTTC
CDR3aa: CASSDRGTSGREQYF

v_gene: TRBV7-2
d_gene: TRBD2
len: 15
j_gene: TRBJ2-1
CDR3nt: TGTGCCAGCAGACTAGCGGGAGGCTCCTACAATGAGCAGTTCTTC
CDR3aa: CASRLAGGSYNEQFF

v_gene: TRBV11-2
d_gene: NA
len: 16
j_gene: TRBJ2-7
CDR3nt: TGTGCCAGCAGCGCAAGGGACTCCCGGCATACCTACGAGCAGTACTTC
CDR3aa: CASSARDSRHTYEQYF

v_gene: TRBV9
d_gene: TRBD1
len: 22
j_gene: TRBJ2-3
CDR3nt: TGTGCCAGCAGCGTTCCCCTCCCTGGACAGGGGTATAAGGTAGTACTCACAGATACGCAGTATTTT
CDR3aa: CASSVPLPGQGYKVVLTDTQYF

v_gene: TRBV6-6
d_gene: NA
len: 15
j_gene: TRBJ1-5
CDR3nt: TGTGCCAGCACTCTGCGGCCGTATAGCAATCAGCCCCAGCATTTT
CDR3aa: CASTLRPYSNQPQHF

v_gene: TRBV30
d_gene: NA
len: 14
j_gene: TRBJ2-6
CDR3nt: TGTGCCTGGGTTCAGGCGTATGGGGCCAACGTCCTGACTTTC
CDR3aa: CAWVQAYGANVLTF

v_gene: TRBV5-4
d_gene: TRBD1
len: 14
j_gene: TRBJ1-1
CDR3nt: TGTGCCAGCAGCGCGCAGGGGGTTAATACTGAAGCTTTCTTT
CDR3aa: CASSAQGVNTEAFF

v_gene: TRBV7-9
d_gene: NA
len: 14
j_gene: TRBJ1-3
CDR3nt: TGTGCCAGCAGCTCCCCTACGAGAGGAAACACCATATATTTT
CDR3aa: CASSSPTRGNTIYF

v_gene: TRBV1
d_gene: NA
len: 14
j_gene: TRBJ2-7
CDR3nt: NA
CDR3aa: CTSSFGTGSYEQYF

v_gene: TRBV28
d_gene: NA
len: 17
j_gene: TRBJ1-4
CDR3nt: TGTGCCAGCAGTAACCGATTGGTAGGGGCAGCTAATGAAAAACTGTTTTTT
CDR3aa: CASSNRLVGAANEKLFF

v_gene: TRBV18
d_gene: TRBD1
len: 19
j_gene: TRBJ2-2
CDR3nt: TGTGCCAGCTCACCTATCAGTTTCCGGACAGGAACAAACACCGGGGAGCTGTTTTTT
CDR3aa: CASSPISFRTGTNTGELFF

v_gene: TRBV9
d_gene: NA
len: 15
j_gene: TRBJ2-3
CDR3nt: TGTGCCAGCAGCCTCTGGGGGCAGATCACAGATACGCAGTATTTT
CDR3aa: CASSLWGQITDTQYF

v_gene: TRBV19
d_gene: TRBD1
len: 13
j_gene: TRBJ1-2
CDR3nt: TGTGCCAGTAGTGCGGACAGGAACTATGGCTACACCTTC
CDR3aa: CASSADRNYGYTF

v_gene: TRBV19
d_gene: TRBD1
len: 14
j_gene: TRBJ2-3
CDR3nt: TGTGCCAGTAAACCGGGACAGGGCGCAGATACGCAGTATTTT
CDR3aa: CASKPGQGADTQYF